The entry below gives a single TCR beta chain sequence along with its context. This clonotype was recorded at least ten times. Its antigen has not been determined. No quality values exist for individual bases; no much larger clone is one base distant. The data were taken from a study of Graves' ophthalmopathy and Graves' hyperthyroidism (dated by TCRdb to 2017 to 2018). With respect to the entire study: Peripheral blood was collected before any treatment was given, at the time of initial diagnosis. To tell Graves' ophthalmopathy apart from Graves' hyperthyroidism, and to predict which patients would progress to ophthalmopathy, the study relied on TCR beta repertoire signatures. In total, some 130 blood samples were TCR-sequenced: some 40 ophthalmopathy, approximately 75 hyperthyroidism and some 17 hyperthyroidism-to-ophthalmopathy patients. To explore V-J signatures that separate ophthalmopathy from hyperthyroidism, a discovery set of about a hundred patients was enrolled, consisting of 43 with ophthalmopathy and 55 to 65 with stable hyperthyroidism. For independent validation, a separate cohort was made up of some 19 hyperthyroidism patients plus 17 patients who later progressed from hyperthyroidism to ophthalmopathy. T-cell repertoires of thyroid tissue and blood were compared in six hyperthyroidism patients. After sampling, hyperthyroidism patients received methimazole starting at 30 mg daily, and ophthalmopathy patients received high-dose intravenous methylprednisolone. For training and testing, the 100 or so patients in the discovery cohort were randomly divided in a 7:3 ratio. What the research found in general, with its limitations: In validation, the model predicted ophthalmopathy progression with over 60% sensitivity and 72.22% specificity; some 13 predicted patients were CT-confirmed with GO in a median of about 6.1 months. Among expanded thyroid clonotypes with frequency above 0.001, most also showed up in blood, which suggests that blood repertoires may reflect the thyroid immune response. Sample size was not statistically predetermined, and group allocation was not concealed from the investigators. Ophthalmopathy was separated from stable hyperthyroidism by the 13-signature model with 85% to 90% sensitivity and about 83% specificity in cross-validation and with 80%/75% in the test set.

The junction shows trimming of 4 bases on V and 0 bases on J, plus 6 bases between the germline ends. The germline V gene supplies CDR1 SGHTA and CDR2 FQGTGA. Taken from cysteine to phenylalanine, the CDR3 has 13 residues. Of the read, only the CDR3 DNA is kept; its 39 bases are in frame from base 1. Ophthalmopathy patients had moderately to severely active disease, Clinical Activity Score of at least 3, NOSPECS grade of at least 4, and disease duration under 3 months. Patients were excluded if they had other autoimmune diseases, uncontrolled infections, pregnancy or lactation. Clinical symptoms, serum thyroxine, TRAb, thyroid ultrasound and orbital computed tomography were used for diagnosis. PBMCs were isolated from more than 9 ml of fresh peripheral blood by Ficoll-Paque density gradient centrifugation. Total RNA was extracted with Trizol reagent and quality-checked on an Agilent 2100 Bioanalyzer.

For repertoire sequencing, TCR beta CDR3 regions were amplified from RNA transcripts. The first round of RT-PCR was done with HTBI primers and the Qiagen OneStep RT-PCR kit, and was followed by a second round of multiplex PCR, then size selection and purification. Libraries were sequenced paired-end with 100 bp reads on an Illumina HiSeq2000. The source study handled its data this way. SOAPnuke was used to process the reads, throwing out any read that had adapters, had uncalled bases, had a mean Phred below 15, or lacked an exact constant-primer or identifier match. COPE v1.2.5 was used to merge the high-quality paired reads. Unique nucleotide sequences were defined as clonotypes and aligned to IMGT TRB V, D and J references using MiTCR v1.1. The analysis was limited to V-J combinations with a frequency above 0.0001, which together covered 99.2% of the repertoires. For each V-J combination, a TCR clonal expansion and chaos score was defined as F50 clonal expansion divided by the chaos observed in the TCRdist matrix. Features were reduced by Welch's t-statistics and random forest to roughly 14 V-J combinations, which fed a naive Bayes classifier. Thyroid-blood repertoire similarity was quantified with the Morisita-Horn index. The public reads were quality trimmed at Q25 with fastp and then assembled into clones with MiXCR by TCRdb, keeping productive beta chains. Rows are combined by CDR3 protein, so each entry shows the most common genes and DNA. TCRdb, rather than the study authors, made the V and J calls. Counted in this sample were roughly 500,000 distinct CDR3 sequences; 14% of them appeared once. The ten largest make up around 9.8% of the sample.

This sequence uses TRBV7-3 and TRBJ1-2; the D gene remains uncertain. This TCR was sampled from a woman under 40 with Graves' ophthalmopathy. Donor details come from another sample of the same person, matched by shared clones. Sequenced material: blood. The sequenced DNA is TGTGCCAGCAGCTATTCAGCTAACTATGGCTACACCTTC. Protein translation: CASSYSANYGYTF.